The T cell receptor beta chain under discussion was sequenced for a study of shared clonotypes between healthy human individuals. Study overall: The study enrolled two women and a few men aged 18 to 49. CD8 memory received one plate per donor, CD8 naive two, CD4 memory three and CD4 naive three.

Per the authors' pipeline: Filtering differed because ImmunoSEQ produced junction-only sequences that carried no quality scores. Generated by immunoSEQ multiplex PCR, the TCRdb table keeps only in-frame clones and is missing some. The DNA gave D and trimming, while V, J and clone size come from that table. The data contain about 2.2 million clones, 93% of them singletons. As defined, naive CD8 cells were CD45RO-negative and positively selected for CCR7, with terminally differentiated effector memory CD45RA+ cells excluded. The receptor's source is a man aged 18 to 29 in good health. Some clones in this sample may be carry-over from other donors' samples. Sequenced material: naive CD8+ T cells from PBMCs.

The CDR3 reads CADPLGRPDTQYF. The CDR3 nucleotides are TGCGCCGACCCCCTCGGAAGGCCAGATACGCAGTATTTT. The chain carries TRBV23-1 and TRBJ2-3; no definite D call. TRBV23-1 is sorted into the ORF group, with uncertain function. V was pared by 11 bases and J by 4 bases, with 16 bases between. The CDR3 has 13 residues.